The clone carrying this T cell receptor beta chain has more than one count but fewer than ten. The sample belongs to a study of T-cell reconstitution after alpha-beta-depleted transplantation in children. Germline loops: CDR1 SGHKS, CDR2 YYEKEE (reference sequence). The CDR3 sequence is 15 residues long. V was clipped by 1 base and J by 6 bases, with 16 bases between them. Unique molecular identifiers were incorporated when the TCRbeta library was constructed. One entry per CDR3 protein results from TCRdb running MiXCR on the PCR reads. The table includes hundreds of thousands of distinct CDR3 sequences, approximately 12% detected once.

This receptor was obtained from a human donor who donated a stem cell graft to a child with Fanconi anemia. This material consisted of PBMCs, taken from the stem cell graft. The rearrangement joins TRBV5-5 to TRBJ1-2; D gene ambiguous. The CDR3 DNA is TGTGCCAGCAGCTTGTGGGCCCAATCCCACAATGGCTACACCTTC. This encodes CASSLWAQSHNGYTF. The variable domain in full, with the rest retrieved from reference TRBV5-5 and TRBJ1-2, is DAGVTQSPTHLIKTRGQQVTLRCSPISGHKSVSWYQQVLGQGPQFIFQYYEKEERGRGNFPDRFSARQFPNYSSELNVNALLLGDSALYLCASSLWAQSHNGYTFGSGTRLTVV.